This T cell receptor beta chain originates from a study of shared clonotypes between healthy human individuals. Only in-frame clones appear in the TCRdb table, and some are missing; sequencing was by immunoSEQ multiplex PCR. The table includes about 2.5 million clones, 80% to 95% detected once. Germline values: CDR1 SGHDN, CDR2 FVKESK. V was clipped by 1 base and J by 1 base, with 9 bases between them. The CDR3 sequence is 15 residues long. Donors were healthy HIV-negative adults without recent acute infections or vaccinations. CD4+ cells underwent separation, giving CD45RA+ naive and CD45RA-negative memory subsets.

The gene calls are TRBV14 and TRBJ2-3, with D hard to call. The source is a man between 18 and 35 years old in good health. Some clones in this sample may be carry-over from other donors' samples. Material for sequencing was naive CD4+ T cells from PBMCs. Indicated subset: CD45RA+ positively selected. The CDR3, as DNA: TGTGCCAGCAGCCAAGGGGTGAAGGGCACAGATACGCAGTATTTT. It encodes CASSQGVKGTDTQYF.